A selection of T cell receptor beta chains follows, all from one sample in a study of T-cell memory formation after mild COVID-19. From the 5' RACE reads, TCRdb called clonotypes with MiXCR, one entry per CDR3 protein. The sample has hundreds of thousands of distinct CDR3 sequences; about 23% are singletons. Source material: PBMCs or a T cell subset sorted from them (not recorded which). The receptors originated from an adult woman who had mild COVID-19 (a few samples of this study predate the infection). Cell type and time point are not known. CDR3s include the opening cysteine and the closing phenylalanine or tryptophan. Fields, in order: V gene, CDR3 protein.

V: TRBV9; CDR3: CASSVSRWGETQYF
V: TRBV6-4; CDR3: CASSVETGPNEQFF
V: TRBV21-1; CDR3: CASSKKGGVKNCFF
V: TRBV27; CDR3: CATRPRGGNYGYTF
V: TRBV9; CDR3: CASSVRGVPDTQYF
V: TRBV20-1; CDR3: CSATVARTEAFF
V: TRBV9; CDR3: CASSVGVLGDNYGYTF
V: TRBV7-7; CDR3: CASSLAGGNTEQFF
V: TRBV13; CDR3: CASSFSREQFF
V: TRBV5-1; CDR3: CASSLYGGMNTEAFF